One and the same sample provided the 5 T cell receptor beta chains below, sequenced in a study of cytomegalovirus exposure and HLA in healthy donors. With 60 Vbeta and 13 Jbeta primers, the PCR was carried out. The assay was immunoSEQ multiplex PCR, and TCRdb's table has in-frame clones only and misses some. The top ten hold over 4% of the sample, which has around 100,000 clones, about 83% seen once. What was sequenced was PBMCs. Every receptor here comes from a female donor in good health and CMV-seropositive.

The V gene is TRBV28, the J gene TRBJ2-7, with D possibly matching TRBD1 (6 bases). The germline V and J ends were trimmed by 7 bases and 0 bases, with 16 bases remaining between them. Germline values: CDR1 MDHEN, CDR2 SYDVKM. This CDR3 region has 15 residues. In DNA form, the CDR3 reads TGTGCCAGCACTGCCGGGACACCTATCTCCTACGAGCAGTACTTC. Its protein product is CASTAGTPISYEQYF.

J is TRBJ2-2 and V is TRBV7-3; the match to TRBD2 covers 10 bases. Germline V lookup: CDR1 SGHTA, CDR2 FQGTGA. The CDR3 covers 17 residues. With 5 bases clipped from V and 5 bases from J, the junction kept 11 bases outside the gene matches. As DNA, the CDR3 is TGTGCCAGCAGCAGCAGGACTAGCGGAGCGAGTACCGGGGAGCTGTTTTTT. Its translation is CASSSRTSGASTGELFF.

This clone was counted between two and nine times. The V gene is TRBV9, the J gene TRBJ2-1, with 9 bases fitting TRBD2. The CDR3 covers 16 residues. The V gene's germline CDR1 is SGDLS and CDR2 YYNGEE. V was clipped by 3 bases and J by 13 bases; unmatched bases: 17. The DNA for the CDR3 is TGTGCCAGCAGCGAACGGGGTTTCCTCGGCGGGGGGGTACAGTTCTTC. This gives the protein CASSERGFLGGGVQFF.

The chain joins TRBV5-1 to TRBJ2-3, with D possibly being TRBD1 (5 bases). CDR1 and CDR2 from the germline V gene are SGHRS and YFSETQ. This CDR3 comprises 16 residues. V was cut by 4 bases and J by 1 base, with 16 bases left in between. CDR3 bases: TGCGCCAGCAGCGTGTTGGGGCTGCAAGGCACAGATACGCAGTATTTT. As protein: CASSVLGLQGTDTQYF. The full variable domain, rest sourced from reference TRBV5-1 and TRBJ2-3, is KAGVTQTPRYLIKTRGQQVTLSCSPISGHRSVSWYQQTPGQGLQFLFEYFSETQRNKGNFPGRFSGRQFSNSRSEMNVSTLELGDSALYLCASSVLGLQGTDTQYFGPGTRLTVL.

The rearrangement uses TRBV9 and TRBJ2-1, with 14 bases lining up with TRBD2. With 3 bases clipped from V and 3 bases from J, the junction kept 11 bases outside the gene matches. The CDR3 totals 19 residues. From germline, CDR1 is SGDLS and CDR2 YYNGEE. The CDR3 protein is CASSATGTSGSFIYNEQFF. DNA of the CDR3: TGTGCCAGCAGCGCAACCGGGACTAGCGGGAGTTTTATCTACAATGAGCAGTTCTTC. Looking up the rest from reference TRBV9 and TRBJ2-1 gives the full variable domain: DSGVTQTPKHLITATGQRVTLRCSPRSGDLSVYWYQQSLDQGLQFLIQYYNGEERAKGNILERFSAQQFPDLHSELNLSSLELGDSALYFCASSATGTSGSFIYNEQFFGPGTRLTVL.